These 6 T cell receptor beta chains were all obtained from the same sample, sequenced in a study of vaccination effects on CD4 cells after COVID-19. Their specific antigens are unknown. ViraFEST expansion of antigen-specific CD4+ T cells with viral peptide pools preceded sequencing. Culture lasted about 11 days before CD4+ T cell isolation. The data were produced by immunoSEQ multiplex PCR, yet TCRdb's version contains in-frame clones alone and is incomplete. The sample yields tens of thousands of clones, around 70% seen once. Sequences were derived from CD4+ T cells from PBMCs cultured with HCoV-229E spike peptides, sampled before COVID-19 vaccination. The receptor source for this set is a human donor who received a COVID-19 vaccine.

This chain connects TRBV11-2 to TRBJ2-7, with TRBD2 matching over 8 bases. The germline V gene has CDR1 SGHAT and CDR2 FQNNGV. V was pared by 5 bases and J by 4 bases, with 7 bases of the junction left unmatched. The length of the CDR3 is 14 residues. The CDR3, as DNA: TGTGCCAGCAGCCGGGAGGGGGGGCCTTACGAGCAGTACGTC. Protein: CASSREGGPYEQYV.

This clone turned up a few times. This chain connects TRBV28 to TRBJ1-3; D is perhaps TRBD1 (6 bases). Deletions cut 5 bases from V and 0 bases from J, with 11 bases between. Germline V gene sequence: CDR1 MDHEN, CDR2 SYDVKM. The CDR3 consists of 15 residues. The CDR3 loop reads CASSETGGSGNTIYF. For the CDR3, the DNA is TGTGCCAGCAGTGAGACAGGCGGCTCTGGAAACACCATATATTTT.

There are a few counts of this clone. The gene calls are TRBV23-1 and TRBJ1-2, with 9 bases fitting TRBD1. TRBV23-1 has ORF status, its function being uncertain. This CDR3 spans 18 amino acids. V lost 6 bases to trimming and J lost 7 bases; unmatched junction nucleotides: 21. The CDR3 DNA reads TGCGCCAGCAGACGATGTCTTCCCTACAGGGGGCCCTCGGTTGGCTACACCTTC. Its translation: CASRRCLPYRGPSVGYTF.

V and J are TRBV14 and TRBJ2-5, with D perhaps TRBD1 or TRBD2 (5 bases each). The length of the CDR3 is 15 residues. V lost 0 bases to trimming and J lost 5 bases, with 13 bases between them. Germline CDR1 and CDR2: SGHDN and FVKESK. The CDR3 spells CASSQDFFWGETQYF. The CDR3, as DNA: TGTGCCAGCAGCCAAGATTTTTTCTGGGGGGAGACCCAGTACTTC.

CDR3 amino acids: CASSHRGDLGRTGELFF. As DNA, the CDR3 is TGTGCCAGCAGTCACAGGGGGGACTTAGGAAGAACCGGGGAGCTGTTTTTT. The chain joins TRBV6-4 to TRBJ2-2; 8 positions match TRBD1. Germline lookup yields CDR1 MRHNA and CDR2 SNTAGT. The CDR3 sequence is 17 residues long. After removal of 5 bases from V and 5 bases from J, the junction contained 13 bases not matched to a gene.

The chain employs TRBV3-1 (or the pseudogene TRBV3-2) and TRBJ1-1, with D possibly being TRBD1 (6 bases). CDR3 length: 15 residues. Germline V lookup: CDR1 LGHDT, CDR2 YNNKEL (reference sequence). V gave up 5 bases and J gave up 4 bases, with 17 bases separating them. In DNA, the CDR3 is TGTGCCAGCAGCTGGGGTTACAGGGTGGGCACTGAAGCTTTCTTT. Protein sequence: CASSWGYRVGTEAFF.